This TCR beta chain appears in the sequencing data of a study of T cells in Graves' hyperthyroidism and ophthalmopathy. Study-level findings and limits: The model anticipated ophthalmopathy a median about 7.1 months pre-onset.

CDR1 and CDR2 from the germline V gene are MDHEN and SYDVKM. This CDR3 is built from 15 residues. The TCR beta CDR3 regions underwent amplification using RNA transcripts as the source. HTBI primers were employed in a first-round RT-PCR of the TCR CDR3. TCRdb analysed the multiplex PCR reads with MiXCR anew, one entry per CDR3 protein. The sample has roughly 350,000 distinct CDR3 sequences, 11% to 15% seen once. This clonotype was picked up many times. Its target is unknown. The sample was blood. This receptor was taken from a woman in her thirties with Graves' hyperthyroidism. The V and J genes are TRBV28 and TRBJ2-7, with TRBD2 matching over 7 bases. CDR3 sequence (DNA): TGTGAGAGGGCGGGAGCATTTAACCCCTTGGGGGAGCAGTACTTC. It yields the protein CERAGAFNPLGEQYF.